This entry describes one TCR beta chain. The source of the sample is a study of T-cell reconstitution after alpha-beta-depleted transplantation in children. J gave up 1 base and V 4 bases, and 3 bases lay outside the gene matches. Germline V lookup: CDR1 KGHSH, CDR2 LQKENI. This CDR3 has 15 residues. TCRbeta library construction was performed incorporating unique molecular identifiers. Each CDR3 protein is one row after TCRdb ran MiXCR on the PCR reads. The profile shows hundreds of thousands of distinct CDR3 sequences, around 12% of them singletons. The TCR comes from a girl aged 2-10 years with congenital amegakaryocytic thrombocytopenia, due to receive a stem cell transplant. The rearrangement links TRBV18 to TRBJ2-2; 7 nucleotides agree with TRBD1. The specimen comprised PBMCs, sampled before TCRalphabeta/CD19-depleted stem cell transplant. The CDR3 DNA follows: TGTGCCAGCTCACGGGACAGCGAGAACACCGGGGAGCTGTTTTTT. Translated: CASSRDSENTGELFF.